These T cell receptor beta chains were read from a single sample in a study of T cell responses to AZD1222 COVID-19 vaccine. Using immunoSEQ multiplex PCR, the repertoire was profiled, and TCRdb retains in-frame clones only, with some absent. The sample yields about 83,000 clones, 85% to 90% seen once. Sequences were derived from peripheral blood, sampled on day 0 of AZD1222 vaccination. These receptors all come from an adult in good health. Both conserved end residues are part of each CDR3. D genes are given only for firm matches. Some rows have no size entry. The others give once, few or many, or a class for an expanded clone.

d_call	j_call	v_call	clone_size	cdr3_nt	cdr3_aa
.	TRBJ2-7	TRBV28	.	TGTGCCAGCAGTTTATCTTCGGGCCGAACCTACGAGCAGTACTTC	CASSLSSGRTYEQYF
.	TRBJ2-6	TRBV19	.	TGTGCCAGTAGTATCGTTGTCATAACCTCTGGGGCCAACGTCCTGACTTTC	CASSIVVITSGANVLTF
.	TRBJ2-5	TRBV6-5	.	TGTGCCACCTTAAGAGGGGCCCAGTACTTC	CATLRGAQYF
TRBD1	TRBJ1-1	TRBV19	.	TGTGCCAGTAGTGCAGGACAGGGCATACGAACTGAAGCTTTCTTT	CASSAGQGIRTEAFF
.	TRBJ2-6	TRBV5-1	.	TGCGCCAGCAGCTTGGAAAGTCTGGGGGCCAACGTCCTGACTTTC	CASSLESLGANVLTF
.	TRBJ2-3	TRBV10-3	.	TGTGCCATCGAGGACAGTCTCACAGATACGCAGTATTTT	CAIEDSLTDTQYF
.	TRBJ2-7	TRBV30	.	TGTGCCTGGAGCCTAGCGACCGAAGGCGAGCAGTACTTC	CAWSLATEGEQYF
TRBD2	TRBJ2-1	TRBV7-3	.	TGTGCCAGCAGCTTATTGACTAGCGGCACCTACAATGAGCAGTTCTTC	CASSLLTSGTYNEQFF
.	TRBJ1-2	TRBV27	.	TGTGCCAGCAGTTTATCGTACCCCTCCTATGGCTACACCTTC	CASSLSYPSYGYTF
TRBD2	TRBJ2-7	TRBV5-4	.	TGTGCCAGCAGCTCCCGGGACTACTACTACGAGCAGTACTTC	CASSSRDYYYEQYF
TRBD1	TRBJ2-2	TRBV5-4	few	TGTGCCAGCAGCTTGTCCAGGGGGCTCAGTCACGGGGAGCTGTTTTTT	CASSLSRGLSHGELFF
TRBD1	TRBJ1-5	TRBV7-6	.	TGTGCCAGCAGCTTTGGGACAGGGATCTCTCCAAATCAGCCCCAGCATTTT	CASSFGTGISPNQPQHF
TRBD2	TRBJ2-1	TRBV6-5	.	TGTGCCAGCAGTCCTAGCGGGAGGATGGTCAATGAGCAGTTCTTC	CASSPSGRMVNEQFF
.	TRBJ1-1	TRBV6-5	once	TGTGCCAGCAGTTCAACAGACCGGAACACTGAAGCTTTCTTT	CASSSTDRNTEAFF
.	TRBJ1-5	TRBV5-6	.	TGTGCCAGCAGCTTAGGAGAAGAAGAACAGCCCCAGCATTTT	CASSLGEEEQPQHF
.	TRBJ1-1	TRBV3-1/TRBV3-2	.	TGTGCCAGCAGCCAAGAATGGGACGAGGAAGCTTTCTTT	CASSQEWDEEAFF
TRBD2	TRBJ2-7	TRBV9	.	TGTGCCAGCAGCTCTAGCGGGGGAAACTACGAGCAGTACTTC	CASSSSGGNYEQYF
.	TRBJ1-1	TRBV4-3	.	TGCGCCAGCAGCCAAGATCGGAACACTGAAGCTTTCTTT	CASSQDRNTEAFF
.	TRBJ2-3	TRBV5-1	.	TGCGCCAGCAGCCGGACTCAGCAGGCAGATACGCAGTATTTT	CASSRTQQADTQYF
.	TRBJ1-5	TRBV6-5	.	TGTGCCAGCACCGACACAGGGAACAGCAATCAGCCCCAGCATTTT	CASTDTGNSNQPQHF
.	TRBJ1-5	TRBV28	.	TGTGCCAGCAGTGCAGTGGGATCTCTTAGCAATCAGCCCCAGCATTTT	CASSAVGSLSNQPQHF
.	TRBJ2-3	TRBV5-6	.	TGTGCCAGCAGTTTAGCCGTAACTAGCACAGATACGCAGTATTTT	CASSLAVTSTDTQYF
.	TRBJ2-1	TRBV7-2	.	TGTGCCAGCAGCTCACACGGGACTGGGGGGTCCCTAGAGCAGTTCTTC	CASSSHGTGGSLEQFF
TRBD2	TRBJ2-1	TRBV30	once	TGTGCCTGGAGTCTCTATGGACTAGCGGGATTCTTGTGTTCGGGCAATGAGCAGTTCTTC	CAWSLYGLAGFLCSGNEQFF
.	TRBJ2-2	TRBV7-9	.	TGTGCCAGCAGCTCCCAGGGGCGCGGGGAGCTGTTTTTT	CASSSQGRGELFF
TRBD1	TRBJ2-1	TRBV11-3	.	TGTGCCAGCAGCTCCGGGACAGGGGTACACAATGAGCAGTTCTTC	CASSSGTGVHNEQFF
TRBD2	TRBJ2-3	TRBV6-6	.	TGTGCCAGCAGTTCCGCTACCGGGACTAGCACGGATACGCAGTATTTT	CASSSATGTSTDTQYF
TRBD1	TRBJ2-7	TRBV7-2	.	TGTGCCAGCAGCCATGAACAATCGGGACAGCGACCATACGAGCAGTACTTC	CASSHEQSGQRPYEQYF
.	TRBJ1-5	TRBV24-1	.	TGTGCCACCAGTGAAGCGTGGGGGCAGCCCCAGCATTTT	CATSEAWGQPQHF
TRBD2	TRBJ2-7	TRBV27	few	TGTGCCAGCAGTCCCGGACTAGCGGGATGGGAGCAGTACTTC	CASSPGLAGWEQYF
.	TRBJ2-3	TRBV18	.	TGTGCCAGCTCACCACCAGGTGGATCTAGCACAGATACGCAGTATTTT	CASSPPGGSSTDTQYF
.	TRBJ2-7	TRBV5-5	.	TGTGCCAGCAGCTTGACCGGGAGAAGGGACGAGCAGTACTTC	CASSLTGRRDEQYF